These T cell receptor beta chains were read from a single sample in a study of T cells after yellow fever vaccination. TCRdb reprocessed the 5' RACE reads with MiXCR, giving one entry per CDR3 protein. The sample lists under 250,000 distinct CDR3 sequences; approximately 3.3% were seen once. The sequencing here drew on CD4+ T cells sorted from PBMCs, taken 10 days after the yellow fever booster vaccination. The receptors here all came from a man between 18 and 29 years old who received the YFV17D yellow fever vaccine. Each CDR3 is given with its conserved first and last residue. A D gene is named only where the DNA matches it firmly. A row's size may be missing; if present it is once, few, many or a size class.

D gene | J gene | clone size | V gene | CDR3 protein | CDR3 DNA
TRBD2 | TRBJ2-1 | NA | TRBV10-3 | CAISEGSGGSPNEQFF | TGTGCCATCAGTGAGGGCAGCGGGGGGTCCCCCAATGAGCAGTTCTTC
NA | TRBJ2-1 | NA | TRBV12-3/TRBV12-4 | CASSPPPARRNEQFF | TGTGCCAGCAGCCCACCCCCGGCCAGGCGGAATGAGCAGTTCTTC
TRBD1 | TRBJ1-5 | NA | TRBV19 | CATTDRGGQPQHF | TGTGCCACCACGGACAGGGGCGGTCAGCCCCAGCATTTT
NA | TRBJ2-5 | few | TRBV12-3/TRBV12-4 | CASRPTGTSETQYF | TGTGCCAGCAGGCCTACAGGGACAAGCGAGACCCAGTACTTC
TRBD2 | TRBJ2-3 | many | TRBV9 | CASSRGGGSTDTQYF | TGTGCCAGCAGTCGTGGGGGGGGTTCCACAGATACGCAGTATTTT
TRBD1 | TRBJ2-5 | many | TRBV7-2 | CASSSGQGTGSQYF | TGTGCCAGCAGCTCGGGACAGGGAACGGGGTCCCAGTACTTC
TRBD1 | TRBJ1-4 | many | TRBV5-1 | CASSLRDSNEKLFF | TGCGCCAGCAGCCTTCGGGACAGCAATGAAAAACTGTTTTTT
NA | TRBJ2-2 | few | TRBV9 | CASSPPRVAGELFF | TGTGCCAGCAGCCCTCCCCGGGTCGCCGGGGAGCTGTTTTTT
NA | TRBJ2-1 | many | TRBV7-2 | CASSNRRRLNEQFF | TGTGCCAGCAGCAACCGCCGCCGACTCAATGAGCAGTTCTTC
TRBD2 | TRBJ2-2 | few | TRBV11-2 | CASSRGLEAGLATGELFF | TGTGCCAGCAGCCGCGGACTAGAGGCGGGGCTCGCCACCGGGGAGCTGTTTTTT
NA | TRBJ1-1 | many | TRBV29-1 | CSLGPMNTEAFF | TGCAGCCTCGGTCCGATGAACACTGAAGCTTTCTTT
NA | TRBJ1-1 | many | TRBV11-2 | CASSLNLVKRAEAFF | TGTGCCAGCAGCTTAAATCTGGTTAAGAGGGCTGAAGCTTTCTTT
TRBD1 | TRBJ1-1 | many | TRBV12-3/TRBV12-4 | CASRRGGVTSTEAFF | TGTGCCAGCAGGCGAGGGGGCGTTACGAGCACTGAAGCTTTCTTT
NA | TRBJ1-6 | few | TRBV7-6 | CASSLVAGGKDSPLHF | TGTGCCAGCAGCTTAGTGGCGGGGGGCAAAGATTCACCCCTCCACTTT
NA | TRBJ1-6 | many | TRBV9 | CASSKGTVTNSPLHF | TGTGCCAGCAGCAAAGGGACCGTGACGAATTCACCCCTCCACTTT
TRBD1 | TRBJ2-7 | few | TRBV19 | CASSIGDRLLSYEQYF | TGTGCCAGTAGTATCGGGGACAGACTTCTCTCCTACGAGCAGTACTTC
NA | TRBJ2-4 | many | TRBV6-2/TRBV6-3 | CASSGWGTKNIQYF | TGTGCCAGCAGCGGTTGGGGGACCAAAAACATTCAGTACTTC
NA | TRBJ2-7 | NA | TRBV20-1 | CSARWGDYEQYF | TGCAGTGCTAGATGGGGGGACTACGAGCAGTACTTC
NA | TRBJ2-5 | many | TRBV7-6 | CASSPRSGVRETQYF | TGTGCCAGCAGCCCAAGGTCGGGGGTACGGGAGACCCAGTACTTC
NA | TRBJ1-1 | few | TRBV18 | CASSPDRTAEAFF | TGTGCCAGCTCACCAGACAGGACAGCTGAAGCTTTCTTT
NA | TRBJ1-2 | NA | TRBV25-1 | CASSEMGGYTF | TGTGCCAGCAGTGAAATGGGGGGCTACACCTTC
NA | TRBJ2-3 | NA | TRBV5-4 | CASSLGLATDTQFF | TGTGCCAGCAGCTTGGGACTTGCCACAGATACGCAGTTTTTT
NA | TRBJ1-2 | many | TRBV6-2/TRBV6-3 | CASSLLWYGYTF | TGTGCCAGCAGCTTGCTTTGGTATGGCTACACCTTC
TRBD2 | TRBJ2-4 | NA | TRBV6-5 | CASSKGLAGVKNIQYF | TGTGCCAGCAGTAAAGGACTAGCGGGGGTGAAAAACATTCAGTACTTC
TRBD1 | TRBJ2-4 | NA | TRBV27 | CASSRKPGQGNIQYF | TGTGCCAGCAGTCGAAAACCGGGACAGGGAAACATTCAGTACTTC
TRBD1 | TRBJ1-3 | many | TRBV6-5 | CASTRLQGNSGAGNTIYF | TGTGCCAGCACCCGCTTACAGGGGAACTCTGGCGCTGGAAACACCATATATTTT